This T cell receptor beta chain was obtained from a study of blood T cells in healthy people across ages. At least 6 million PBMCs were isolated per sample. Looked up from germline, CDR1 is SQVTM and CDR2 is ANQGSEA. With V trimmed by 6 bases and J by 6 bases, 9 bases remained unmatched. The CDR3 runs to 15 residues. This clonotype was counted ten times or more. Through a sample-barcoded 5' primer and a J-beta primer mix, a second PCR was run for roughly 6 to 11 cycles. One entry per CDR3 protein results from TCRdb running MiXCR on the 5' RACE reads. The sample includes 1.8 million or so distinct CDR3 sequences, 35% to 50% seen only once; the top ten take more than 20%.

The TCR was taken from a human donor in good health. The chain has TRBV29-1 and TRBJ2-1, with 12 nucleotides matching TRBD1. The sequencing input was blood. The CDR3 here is CSVELRDRGRNEQFF. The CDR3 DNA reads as TGCAGCGTAGAGCTCCGGGACAGGGGGCGCAATGAGCAGTTCTTC.